This T cell receptor beta chain is from a study of shared clonotypes between healthy human individuals. Study-level background: Three plates each covered CD4 naive and memory; CD8 naive two, CD8 memory one.

Generated by immunoSEQ multiplex PCR, the TCRdb table keeps only in-frame clones and is missing some. The table has more than 600,000 clones, roughly nine tenths seen once. J was trimmed by 3 bases and V by 4 bases; bases with no gene match: 1. Looked up from germline, CDR1 is SGHDN and CDR2 is FVKESK. CDR3 size: 14 residues. In the naive CD8 group, cells lacked CD45RO and were positively selected for CCR7, so terminally differentiated effector memory CD45RA+ cells were left out. All the donors were Caucasian adults who lived in Nashville, Tennessee. This TCR was sampled from a man aged 30 to 45 in good health. Sequencing was done on a sample of naive CD8+ T cells sorted from blood. The rearrangement uses TRBV14 and TRBJ2-1; 9 nucleotides align to TRBD2. CDR3 amino acids: CASSPSGVYNEQFF. CDR3 nucleotides: TGTGCCAGCAGCCCTAGCGGGGTCTACAATGAGCAGTTCTTC.